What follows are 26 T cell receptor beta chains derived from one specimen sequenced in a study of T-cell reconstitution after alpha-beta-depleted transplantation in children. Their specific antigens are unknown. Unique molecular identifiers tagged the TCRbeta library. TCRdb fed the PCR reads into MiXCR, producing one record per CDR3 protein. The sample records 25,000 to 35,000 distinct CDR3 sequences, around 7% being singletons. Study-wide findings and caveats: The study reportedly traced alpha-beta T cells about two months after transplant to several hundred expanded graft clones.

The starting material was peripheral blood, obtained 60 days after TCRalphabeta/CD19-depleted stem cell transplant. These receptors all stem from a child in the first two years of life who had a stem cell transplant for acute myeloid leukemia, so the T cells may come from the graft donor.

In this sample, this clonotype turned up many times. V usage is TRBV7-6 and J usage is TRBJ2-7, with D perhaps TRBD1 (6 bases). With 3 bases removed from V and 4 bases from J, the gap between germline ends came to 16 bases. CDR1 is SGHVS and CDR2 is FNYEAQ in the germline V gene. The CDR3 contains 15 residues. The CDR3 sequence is CASSFADRYNYEQYF. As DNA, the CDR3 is TGTGCCAGCAGCTTCGCGGACAGATACAATTACGAGCAGTACTTC.

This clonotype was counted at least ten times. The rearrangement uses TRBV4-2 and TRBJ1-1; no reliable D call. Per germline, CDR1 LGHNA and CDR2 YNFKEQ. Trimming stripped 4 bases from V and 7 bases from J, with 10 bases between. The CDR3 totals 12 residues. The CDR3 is CASSPPGGEAFF. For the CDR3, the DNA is TGTGCCAGCAGCCCCCCGGGAGGTGAAGCTTTCTTT.

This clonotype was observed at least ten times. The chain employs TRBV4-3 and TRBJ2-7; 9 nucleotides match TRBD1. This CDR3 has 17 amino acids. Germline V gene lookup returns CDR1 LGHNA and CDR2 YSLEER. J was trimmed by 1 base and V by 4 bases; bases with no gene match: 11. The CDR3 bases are TGCGCCAGCAGCCCCGACAGGGGGGGAGCAAGGTCCTACGAGCAGTACTTC. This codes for CASSPDRGGARSYEQYF.

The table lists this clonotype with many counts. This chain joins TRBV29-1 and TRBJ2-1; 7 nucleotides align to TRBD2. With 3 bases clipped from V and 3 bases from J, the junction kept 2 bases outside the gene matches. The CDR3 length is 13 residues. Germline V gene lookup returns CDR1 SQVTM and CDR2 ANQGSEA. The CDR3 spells CSVDQRGYNEQFF. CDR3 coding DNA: TGCAGCGTTGACCAGCGGGGCTACAATGAGCAGTTCTTC.

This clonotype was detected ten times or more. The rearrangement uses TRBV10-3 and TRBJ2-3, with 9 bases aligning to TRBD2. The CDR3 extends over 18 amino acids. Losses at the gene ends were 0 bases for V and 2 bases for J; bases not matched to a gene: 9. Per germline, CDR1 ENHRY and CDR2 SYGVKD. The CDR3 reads CAISESWTSVNLTDTQYF. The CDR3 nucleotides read TGTGCCATCAGTGAGTCCTGGACTAGCGTAAACCTCACAGATACGCAGTATTTT.

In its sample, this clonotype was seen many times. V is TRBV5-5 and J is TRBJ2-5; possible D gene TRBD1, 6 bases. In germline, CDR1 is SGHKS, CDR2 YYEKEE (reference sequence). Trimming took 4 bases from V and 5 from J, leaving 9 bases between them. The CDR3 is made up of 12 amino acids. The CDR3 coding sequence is TGTGCCAGCAGCACAGGGAAGGAGACCCAGTACTTC. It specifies CASSTGKETQYF.

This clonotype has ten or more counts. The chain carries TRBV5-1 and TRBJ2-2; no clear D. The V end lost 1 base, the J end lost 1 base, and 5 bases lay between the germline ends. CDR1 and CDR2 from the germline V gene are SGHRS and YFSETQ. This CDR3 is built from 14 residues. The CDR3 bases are TGCGCCAGCAGCTTGAACCAGAACACCGGGGAGCTGTTTTTT. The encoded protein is CASSLNQNTGELFF.

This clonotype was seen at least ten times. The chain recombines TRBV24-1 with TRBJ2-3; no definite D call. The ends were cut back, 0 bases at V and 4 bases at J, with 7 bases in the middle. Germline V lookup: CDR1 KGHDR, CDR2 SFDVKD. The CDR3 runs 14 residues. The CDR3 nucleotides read TGTGCCACCAGTGATTTGAGGGTTCCAGATACGCAGTATTTT. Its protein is CATSDLRVPDTQYF.

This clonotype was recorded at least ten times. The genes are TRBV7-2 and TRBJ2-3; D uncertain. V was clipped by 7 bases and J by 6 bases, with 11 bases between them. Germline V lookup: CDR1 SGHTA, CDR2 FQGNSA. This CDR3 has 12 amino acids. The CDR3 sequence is CASNLRADTQYF. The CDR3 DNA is TGTGCCAGCAATTTACGGGCGGATACGCAGTATTTT.

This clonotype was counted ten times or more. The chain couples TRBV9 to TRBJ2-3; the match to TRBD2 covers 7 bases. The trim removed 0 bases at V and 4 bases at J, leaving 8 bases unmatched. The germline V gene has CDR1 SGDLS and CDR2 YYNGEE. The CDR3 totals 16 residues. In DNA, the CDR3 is TGTGCCAGCAGCGTAGTGGGAGGGGAGCCTTCAGATACGCAGTATTTT. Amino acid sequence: CASSVVGGEPSDTQYF.

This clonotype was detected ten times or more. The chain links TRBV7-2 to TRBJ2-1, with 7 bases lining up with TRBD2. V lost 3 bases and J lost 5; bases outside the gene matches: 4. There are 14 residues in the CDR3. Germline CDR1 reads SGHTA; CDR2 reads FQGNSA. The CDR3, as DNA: TGTGCCAGCAGCTTGGCCGGGACTAACAATGAGCAGTTCTTC. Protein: CASSLAGTNNEQFF.

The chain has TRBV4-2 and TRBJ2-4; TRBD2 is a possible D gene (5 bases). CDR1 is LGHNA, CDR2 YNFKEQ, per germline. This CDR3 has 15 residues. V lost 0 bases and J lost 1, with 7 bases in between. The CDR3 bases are TGTGCCAGCAGCCAAGAGGAGGTGGCCAAAAACATTCAGTACTTC. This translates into CASSQEEVAKNIQYF.

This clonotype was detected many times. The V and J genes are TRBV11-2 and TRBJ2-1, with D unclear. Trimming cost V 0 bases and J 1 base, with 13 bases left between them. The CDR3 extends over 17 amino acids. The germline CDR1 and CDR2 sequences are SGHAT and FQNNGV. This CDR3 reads CASSLDMARGSYNEQFF. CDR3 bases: TGTGCCAGCAGCTTAGATATGGCCCGCGGTTCCTACAATGAGCAGTTCTTC.

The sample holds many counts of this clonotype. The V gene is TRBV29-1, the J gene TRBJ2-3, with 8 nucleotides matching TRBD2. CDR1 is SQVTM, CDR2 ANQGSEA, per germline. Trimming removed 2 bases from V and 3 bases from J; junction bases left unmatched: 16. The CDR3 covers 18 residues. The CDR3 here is CSVENPFNKREGTDTQYF. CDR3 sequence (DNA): TGCAGCGTTGAAAACCCTTTTAATAAACGGGAGGGAACAGATACGCAGTATTTT.

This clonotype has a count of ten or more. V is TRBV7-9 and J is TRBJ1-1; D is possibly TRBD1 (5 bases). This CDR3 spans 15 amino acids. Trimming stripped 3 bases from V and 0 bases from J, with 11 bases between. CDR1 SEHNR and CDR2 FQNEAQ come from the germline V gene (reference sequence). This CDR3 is CASSFTGRVNTEAFF. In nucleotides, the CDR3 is TGTGCCAGCAGCTTCACAGGACGGGTGAACACTGAAGCTTTCTTT.

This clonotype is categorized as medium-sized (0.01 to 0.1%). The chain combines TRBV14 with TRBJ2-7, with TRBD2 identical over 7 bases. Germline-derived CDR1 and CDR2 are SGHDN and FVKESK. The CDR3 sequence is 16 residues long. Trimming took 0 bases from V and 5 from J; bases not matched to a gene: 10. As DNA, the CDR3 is TGTGCCAGCAGCCAAGATAGGGCCAGCGGGATAGACGAGCAGTACTTC. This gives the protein CASSQDRASGIDEQYF.

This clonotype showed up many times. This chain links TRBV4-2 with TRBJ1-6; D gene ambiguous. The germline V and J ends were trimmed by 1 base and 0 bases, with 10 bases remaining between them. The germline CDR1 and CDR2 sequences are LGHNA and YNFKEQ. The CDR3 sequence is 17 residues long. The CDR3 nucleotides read TGTGCCAGCAGCCAAGTAGGGAGGAGCTCCTATAATTCACCCCTCCACTTT. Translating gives CASSQVGRSSYNSPLHF.

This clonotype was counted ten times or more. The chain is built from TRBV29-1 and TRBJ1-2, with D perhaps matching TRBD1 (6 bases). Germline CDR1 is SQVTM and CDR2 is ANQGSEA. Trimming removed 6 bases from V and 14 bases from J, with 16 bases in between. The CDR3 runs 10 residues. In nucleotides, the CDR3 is TGCAGCGTATCGCGACAGGCCCAGACCTTC. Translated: CSVSRQAQTF.

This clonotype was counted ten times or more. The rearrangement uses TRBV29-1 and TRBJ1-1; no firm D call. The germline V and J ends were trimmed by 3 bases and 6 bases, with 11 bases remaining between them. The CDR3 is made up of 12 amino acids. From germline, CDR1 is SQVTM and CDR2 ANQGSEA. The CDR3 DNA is TGCAGCGTTGAGGACGGATACGCTGAAGCTTTCTTT. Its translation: CSVEDGYAEAFF.

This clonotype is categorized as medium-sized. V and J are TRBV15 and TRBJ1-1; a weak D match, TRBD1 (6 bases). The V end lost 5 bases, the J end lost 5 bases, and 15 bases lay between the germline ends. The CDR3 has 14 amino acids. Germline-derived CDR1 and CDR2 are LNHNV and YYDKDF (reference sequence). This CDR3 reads CATSLGGGETEAFF. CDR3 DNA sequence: TGTGCCACCAGCCTTGGGGGGGGCGAGACTGAAGCTTTCTTT.

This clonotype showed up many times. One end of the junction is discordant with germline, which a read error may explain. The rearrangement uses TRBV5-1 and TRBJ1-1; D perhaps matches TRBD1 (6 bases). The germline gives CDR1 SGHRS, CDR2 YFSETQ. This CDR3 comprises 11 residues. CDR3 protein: CATSTGTEAFF. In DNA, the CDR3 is TGCGCCACCAGCACCGGGACAGAAGCTTTCTTT.

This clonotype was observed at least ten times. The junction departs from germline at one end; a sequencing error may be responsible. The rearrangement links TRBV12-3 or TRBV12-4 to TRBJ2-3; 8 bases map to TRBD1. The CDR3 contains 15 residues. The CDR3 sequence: CASSLGDRPTDTQYF. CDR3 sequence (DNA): TGTGCCAGCAGCTTAGGGGACAGGCCCACAGATACGCAGTATTTT.

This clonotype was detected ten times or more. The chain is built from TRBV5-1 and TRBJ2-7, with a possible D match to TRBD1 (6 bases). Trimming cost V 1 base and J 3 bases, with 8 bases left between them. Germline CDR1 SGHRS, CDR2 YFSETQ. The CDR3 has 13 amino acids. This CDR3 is CASSLPGVYEQYF. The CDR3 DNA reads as TGCGCCAGCAGCTTGCCAGGGGTCTACGAGCAGTACTTC.

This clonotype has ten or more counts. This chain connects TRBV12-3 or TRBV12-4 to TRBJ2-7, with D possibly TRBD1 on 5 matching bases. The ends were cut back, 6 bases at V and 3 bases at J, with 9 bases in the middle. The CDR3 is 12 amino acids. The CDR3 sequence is CASSSDSYEQYF. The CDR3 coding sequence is TGTGCCAGCAGCTCTGACAGCTACGAGCAGTACTTC.

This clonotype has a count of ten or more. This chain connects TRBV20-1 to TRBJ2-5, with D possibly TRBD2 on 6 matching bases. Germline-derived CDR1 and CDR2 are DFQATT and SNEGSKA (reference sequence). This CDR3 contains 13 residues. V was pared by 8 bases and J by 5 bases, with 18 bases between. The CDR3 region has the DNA TGCAGTCCTTATGGGGACTTTGATGAGACCCAGTACTTC. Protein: CSPYGDFDETQYF.

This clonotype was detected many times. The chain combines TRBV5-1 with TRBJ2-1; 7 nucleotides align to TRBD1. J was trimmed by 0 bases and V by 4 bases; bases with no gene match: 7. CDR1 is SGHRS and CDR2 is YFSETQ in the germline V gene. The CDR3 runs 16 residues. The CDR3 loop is CASSMTGPSSYNEQFF. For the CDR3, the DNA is TGCGCCAGCAGCATGACAGGGCCTTCCTCCTACAATGAGCAGTTCTTC.